This T cell receptor (beta chain) was documented in a study of tumor-infiltrating lymphocytes in primary liver carcinoma. Regarding this clonotype: A read error is likely, as this CDR3 ends without the conserved phenylalanine or tryptophan. No DNA is shown, since the ends of the CDR3 on it are uncertain; the CDR3 is the one TCRdb lists.

The input was 450 to 500 ng total RNA; TCR beta cDNA was made from it with a constant-region primer. Three nested multiplex PCR rounds, a slightly modified ARM-PCR method, built the TCR beta libraries. Forward primers for TRBV1-TRBV30 and a C-beta reverse primer served the first two PCR rounds, at about 11 cycles each. TCRdb recomputed calls from the multiplex PCR reads with MiXCR, one row per CDR3 protein. Altogether about 350,000 distinct CDR3 sequences are present, 65% being singletons, with the ten largest covering 6.5%. Out of unsorted whole blood came the blood RNA, and germline DNA was extracted as well. The CDR3 contains 15 residues when both ends are counted. Germline loops: CDR1 SGHAT, CDR2 FQNNGV.

The TCR originated in a man between 40 and 49 years old with primary liver carcinoma and hepatitis B virus infection. The chain combines TRBV11-2 with TRBJ2-1; TRBD2 is the table's D call and was not checked against the DNA. The sequenced material came from peripheral blood. CDR3: CASSPTSGPYNEQSS.